These T cell receptor beta chains were read from a single sample in a study of cytomegalovirus exposure and HLA in healthy donors. The assay was immunoSEQ multiplex PCR, and TCRdb's table has in-frame clones only and misses some. Counted here are roughly 160,000 clones, around 80% occurring once; the ten biggest clones make up approximately 2.4%. The specimen was PBMCs. The receptors derive from a male donor in good health and CMV-seronegative. Each CDR3 is given with its conserved first and last residue. A D gene is named only where the DNA matches it firmly. Clone size is stated in some rows and not others, as once, few, many or a class when expanded.

V,J,size,D,CDR3,DNA
TRBV10-3,TRBJ1-2,-,TRBD1,CAIEGNRGTFGDGYTF,TGTGCCATCGAGGGGAACAGGGGTACGTTTGGAGATGGCTACACCTTC
TRBV27,TRBJ1-6,-,TRBD1,CASSSGQGTSPLHF,TGTGCCAGCAGTTCTGGACAGGGCACTTCACCCCTCCACTTT
TRBV7-2,TRBJ2-1,-,TRBD1,CASSSPTGVKSYNEQFF,TGTGCCAGCAGCTCACCAACAGGGGTTAAGTCCTACAATGAGCAGTTCTTC
TRBV5-5,TRBJ1-3,few,-,CASSAEQGFRGNTIYF,TGTGCCAGCAGCGCCGAACAGGGCTTCAGGGGAAACACCATATATTTT
TRBV7-2,TRBJ1-2,-,-,CASSSNSGINYGYTF,TGTGCCAGCAGCTCCAACAGTGGCATTAACTATGGCTACACCTTC
TRBV5-8,TRBJ1-1,-,-,CASSLWWSEAFF,TGTGCCAGCAGCTTGTGGTGGAGCGAAGCTTTCTTT
TRBV19,TRBJ2-3,-,TRBD2,CASNKRTSGGTSTDTQYF,TGTGCCAGTAATAAAAGGACTAGCGGGGGGACTAGCACAGATACGCAGTATTTT
TRBV10-2,TRBJ2-1,-,-,CASSEREMAEQFF,TGCGCCAGCAGTGAGCGGGAGATGGCTGAGCAGTTCTTC
TRBV6-1,TRBJ2-5,-,-,CASSIQPARTGTQYF,TGTGCCAGCAGTATACAGCCAGCTCGCACCGGGACCCAGTACTTC
TRBV5-1,TRBJ2-7,-,-,CASSQGRVGREQYF,TGCGCCAGCAGCCAGGGGCGGGTTGGTCGCGAGCAGTACTTC
TRBV30,TRBJ2-1,-,-,CARRQYNEQFF,TGTGCCCGACGACAGTACAATGAGCAGTTCTTC
TRBV6-5,TRBJ2-7,-,TRBD1,CASSATTGGPYEQYF,TGTGCCAGCAGTGCGACGACAGGGGGACCCTACGAGCAGTACTTC
TRBV5-8,TRBJ2-7,-,TRBD2,CASSVGLAAYEQYF,TGTGCCAGCAGCGTGGGACTAGCGGCCTACGAGCAGTACTTC
TRBV9,TRBJ2-1,-,TRBD1,CASSVEGTGLGEQFF,TGTGCCAGCAGCGTAGAAGGGACAGGGCTTGGGGAGCAGTTCTTC
TRBV4-1,TRBJ2-7,-,-,CASSRKKGLSSSYEQYF,TGCGCCAGCAGCCGAAAAAAAGGACTTTCCAGCTCCTACGAGCAGTACTTC
TRBV19,TRBJ2-7,-,TRBD2,CASSMRREGFSYEQYF,TGTGCCAGTAGTATGCGCAGGGAGGGTTTCTCCTACGAGCAGTACTTC
TRBV28,TRBJ1-6,-,-,CASSHRQSNNSPLHF,TGTGCCAGCAGCCATAGACAGAGTAATAATTCACCCCTCCACTTT
TRBV7-2,TRBJ1-5,once,TRBD1,CASSVDREGWPQHF,TGTGCCAGCAGCGTAGACAGGGAGGGATGGCCCCAGCATTTT